The 27 T cell receptor beta chains below were found in one sample sequenced in a study of T-cell reconstitution after alpha-beta-depleted transplantation in children. Unique molecular identifiers were built into the TCRbeta library. Each CDR3 protein is one row after TCRdb ran MiXCR on the PCR reads. The table lists about a million distinct CDR3 sequences, about 31% of them singletons. Source: PBMCs, mostly from graft donor cells, taken 360 days after TCRalphabeta/CD19-depleted stem cell transplant. All receptors derive from a boy under two years old who had a stem cell transplant for SCID, so the T cells may come from the graft donor.

This clonotype was counted a few times. The chain is built from TRBV15 and TRBJ2-1; D ambiguous. Germline lookup yields CDR1 LNHNV and CDR2 YYDKDF (reference sequence). The ends were cut back, 2 bases at V and 2 bases at J, with 10 bases in the middle. CDR3 length: 15 amino acids. The CDR3 DNA reads TGTGCCACCAGCAGACCCCGTATGACCTACAATGAGCAGTTCTTC. Encoded protein: CATSRPRMTYNEQFF. Using reference TRBV15 and TRBJ2-1 for the parts outside the CDR3, the full variable domain is DAMVIQNPRYQVTQFGKPVTLSCSQTLNHNVMYWYQQKSSQAPKLLFHYYDKDFNNEADTPDNFQSRRPNTSFCFLDIRSPGLGDTAMYLCATSRPRMTYNEQFFGPGTRLTVL.

In nucleotides, the CDR3 is TGTGCCAGCAGCGTAGGTAATAGCGGGGGCTACGAGCAGTACTTC. Translating it yields CASSVGNSGGYEQYF. The chain carries TRBV9 and TRBJ2-7; 9 bases are a match to TRBD2. V lost 0 bases, J lost 3 bases, and 4 bases stayed unmatched. CDR3 length equals 15 residues. Germline V gene lookup returns CDR1 SGDLS and CDR2 YYNGEE.

This clonotype showed up just a few times. The rearrangement joins TRBV18 to TRBJ1-1, with D possibly matching TRBD1 (5 bases). Trimming took off 6 bases at V and 0 bases at J, with 14 bases between the two ends. The CDR3 has 15 residues. Germline lookup yields CDR1 KGHSH and CDR2 LQKENI. CDR3 bases: TGTGCCAGCTCTTACCAGTCAGGGATGAACACTGAAGCTTTCTTT. Protein sequence: CASSYQSGMNTEAFF.

This clonotype was found a few times. V is TRBV7-2 and J is TRBJ1-2; no firm D call. Germline V gene sequence: CDR1 SGHTA, CDR2 FQGNSA. V was shortened by 2 bases and J by 4 bases, with 5 bases between the two germline ends. The CDR3 spans 12 residues. The CDR3 region is CASSLSAYGYTF. Written as DNA, the CDR3 is TGTGCCAGCAGCTTATCGGCCTATGGCTACACCTTC. The entire variable domain, with the rest obtained from reference TRBV7-2 and TRBJ1-2, is as follows: GAGVSQSPSNKVTEKGKDVELRCDPISGHTALYWYRQSLGQGLEFLIYFQGNSAPDKSGLPSDRFSAERTGGSVSTLTIQRTQQEDSAVYLCASSLSAYGYTFGSGTRLTVV.

V gene TRBV15 combines with J gene TRBJ2-3; D is ambiguous. Deletions cut 5 bases from V and 3 bases from J, with 6 bases between. The CDR3 runs to 12 residues. CDR1 is LNHNV and CDR2 is YYDKDF in the germline V gene (reference sequence). In DNA, the CDR3 is TGTGCCACCAGCTCTACTACAGATACGCAGTATTTT. It yields the protein CATSSTTDTQYF.

This rearrangement joins TRBV4-3 to TRBJ2-1; TRBD1 matches 11 bases. Germline loops: CDR1 LGHNA, CDR2 YSLEER. Trimming at V came to 0 bases and at J to 7 bases, leaving 5 bases not matched to a gene. CDR3 length equals 16 residues. CDR3 sequence (DNA): TGCGCCAGCAGCCAAGATCGGACAGGGGGCGTGAATGAGCAGTTCTTC. It is translated as CASSQDRTGGVNEQFF.

This clonotype was observed a handful of times. The chain carries TRBV24-1 and TRBJ1-4; D uncertain. This CDR3 has 15 residues. V shed 3 bases and J shed 4 bases, with 11 bases lying between them. Germline assignment: CDR1 KGHDR and CDR2 SFDVKD. The chain's CDR3 is CATSDSGLLNEKLFF. CDR3 in DNA: TGTGCCACCAGTGATAGCGGGCTTCTTAATGAAAAACTGTTTTTT.

The chain uses TRBV5-1 and TRBJ2-1; TRBD1 is a possible D gene (6 bases). The CDR3 spans 15 residues. V lost 1 base and J 6 bases, leaving 14 bases between the germline ends. CDR1 is SGHRS, CDR2 YFSETQ, per germline. CDR3 protein: CASSLKQGVGNEQFF. The CDR3 DNA reads TGCGCCAGCAGCTTGAAACAGGGAGTCGGCAATGAGCAGTTCTTC.

The chain recombines TRBV24-1 with TRBJ2-7; D uncertain. The CDR3 spans 16 residues. Germline CDR1 KGHDR, CDR2 SFDVKD. The V and J ends lost 9 bases and 2 bases respectively, with 22 bases between them. This CDR3 reads CATHGKQPRRTYEQYF. The DNA for the CDR3 is TGTGCCACCCACGGTAAGCAGCCTAGAAGAACCTACGAGCAGTACTTC.

On this clonotype: Since a much larger clone is just one base distant, this may be a read error. This likely comes from a read error, as the CDR3 has no conserved phenylalanine or tryptophan at its end. The chain has TRBV20-1 and TRBJ1-2; TRBD1 matches at 9 bases. J gave up 5 bases and V 5 bases, and 6 bases lay outside the gene matches. CDR1 DFQATT and CDR2 SNEGSKA come from the germline V gene (reference sequence). This CDR3 is 13 amino acids long. The CDR3 loop reads CSAPGQGVYGYTI. CDR3 nucleotide sequence: TGCAGTGCTCCGGGACAGGGAGTATATGGCTACACCATC.

This clonotype came up a few times. The gene calls are TRBV7-9 and TRBJ2-2, with 7 positions matching TRBD1. Germline loops: CDR1 SEHNR, CDR2 FQNEAQ (reference sequence). The CDR3 is 16 residues long. V lost 5 bases to trimming and J lost 5 bases; unmatched junction nucleotides: 11. The DNA of the CDR3 is TGTGCCAGCAGCAGAGGGGGCGGACAGGCAACCGGGGAGCTGTTTTTT. It translates to CASSRGGGQATGELFF.

This clonotype was counted only a few times. V usage is TRBV7-6 and J usage is TRBJ2-3; no firm D call. Germline V gives CDR1 SGHVS, CDR2 FNYEAQ. Deletions cut 4 bases from V and 5 bases from J, with 16 bases between. The CDR3 contains 15 residues. In DNA, the CDR3 is TGTGCCAGCAGCTCTCTTTCGGGCAGAGGAGATACGCAGTATTTT. It codes for CASSSLSGRGDTQYF.

The chain is built from TRBV7-9 and TRBJ2-2, with D unresolved. The CDR3 is 14 residues long. Between the trimmed V and J ends, which lost 2 bases and 8 bases, there was a span of 12 bases. Germline CDR1 SEHNR, CDR2 FQNEAQ (reference sequence). In DNA, the CDR3 is TGTGCCAGCAGCTTACAAGGGTTCATGGGGGAGCTGTTTTTT. Translation gives CASSLQGFMGELFF.

This clonotype has just one count. This likely comes from a read error, as the CDR3 has no conserved phenylalanine or tryptophan at its end. The genes are TRBV5-1 and TRBJ1-4; D unclear. Germline CDR1 and CDR2: SGHRS and YFSETQ. This CDR3 has 13 residues. V lost 0 bases and J 5 bases, leaving 5 bases between the germline ends. Here the CDR3 reads CASSLDPNEKLFY. The CDR3, as DNA: TGCGCCAGCAGCTTGGATCCGAATGAAAAACTGTTTTAT.

The CDR3 here is CASSRYMNSGANVLTF. The CDR3 coding sequence is TGTGCCAGCAGCCGATACATGAACTCTGGGGCCAACGTCCTGACTTTC. The chain recombines TRBV7-9 with TRBJ2-6; no firm D call. Germline CDR1 and CDR2: SEHNR and FQNEAQ (reference sequence). The CDR3 has 16 amino acids. V shed 5 bases and J shed 0 bases, with 11 bases lying between them.

The rearrangement uses TRBV7-9 and TRBJ2-1; D possibly corresponds to TRBD2 (5 bases). V was cut by 3 bases and J by 4 bases, with 16 bases left in between. This CDR3 spans 16 amino acids. Germline-derived CDR1 and CDR2 are SEHNR and FQNEAQ (reference sequence). CDR3 DNA sequence: TGTGCCAGCAGCTTTAACACGGGAACGGGATACAATGAGCAGTTCTTC. Amino acid sequence: CASSFNTGTGYNEQFF.

The sample holds one count of this clonotype. V gene TRBV12-3 or TRBV12-4 combines with J gene TRBJ2-2; TRBD1 matches at 11 bases. This CDR3 region has 15 residues. V lost 5 bases, J lost 5 bases, and 4 bases stayed unmatched. CDR3 protein: CASSPRDRGTGELFF. DNA for the CDR3: TGTGCCAGCAGTCCCCGGGACAGGGGGACCGGGGAGCTGTTTTTT.

This chain connects TRBV18 to TRBJ2-2; D gene uncertain. Germline V gene lookup returns CDR1 KGHSH and CDR2 LQKENI. Trimming left V 3 bases short and J 1 base short, with 9 bases between. The CDR3 is 15 residues long. Here the CDR3 DNA reads TGTGCCAGCTCACCCCTCGAAGGGAACACCGGGGAGCTGTTTTTT. This codes for CASSPLEGNTGELFF.

This clonotype turned up a few times. This chain connects TRBV14 to TRBJ2-5; D is ambiguous. V gave up 1 base and J gave up 4 bases, with 22 bases separating them. The CDR3 is 18 residues long. Germline V gives CDR1 SGHDN, CDR2 FVKESK. CDR3 sequence reads: CASSQAGSVPAPGETQYF. The CDR3 DNA is TGTGCCAGCAGCCAAGCAGGATCCGTTCCAGCCCCGGGAGAGACCCAGTACTTC.

Only a few counts were recorded for this clonotype. V and J are TRBV12-3 or TRBV12-4 and TRBJ2-2; D is uncertain. The CDR3 length is 14 residues. V was pared by 6 bases and J by 2 bases, with 10 bases between. CDR3 amino acids: CASSPQDNTGELFF. The CDR3 nucleotides are TGTGCCAGCAGCCCTCAGGATAACACCGGGGAGCTGTTTTTT.

The chain is built from TRBV28 and TRBJ2-2; D is unresolved. The germline V and J ends were trimmed by 3 bases and 2 bases, with 7 bases remaining between them. Per germline, CDR1 MDHEN and CDR2 SYDVKM. The CDR3 is made up of 14 amino acids. This chain's CDR3 is CASSFMGNTGELFF. CDR3 sequence (DNA): TGTGCCAGCAGTTTTATGGGCAACACCGGGGAGCTGTTTTTT.

The J gene is TRBJ2-5, the V gene TRBV29-1; 9 nucleotides agree with TRBD2. V dropped 4 bases and J dropped 1; count of bases not matched to a gene: 4. The CDR3 contains 14 residues. CDR1 is SQVTM, CDR2 ANQGSEA, per germline. The CDR3 reads CSVARRGGQETQYF. CDR3 DNA sequence: TGCAGCGTTGCAAGGCGGGGGGGCCAAGAGACCCAGTACTTC. The variable domain in full, with the rest retrieved from reference TRBV29-1 and TRBJ2-5, is SAVISQKPSRDICQRGTSLTIQCQVDSQVTMMFWYRQQPGQSLTLIATANQGSEATYESGFVIDKFPISRPNLTFSTLTVSNMSPEDSSIYLCSVARRGGQETQYFGPGTRLLVL.

This chain joins TRBV7-3 and TRBJ1-6; a possible D gene is TRBD1 (5 bases). CDR1 is SGHTA, CDR2 FQGTGA, per germline. This CDR3 is 15 amino acids long. V shed 2 bases and J shed 7 bases, with 12 bases lying between them. This CDR3 is CASSLLPGENSPLHF. CDR3 nucleotides: TGTGCCAGCAGCTTATTGCCGGGGGAGAATTCACCCCTCCACTTT.

This clonotype was found a few times. This chain joins TRBV27 and TRBJ2-3, with 8 bases that match TRBD1. The germline V gene encodes CDR1 MNHEY and CDR2 SMNVEV (reference sequence). This CDR3 has 16 amino acids. Trimming cost V 4 bases and J 2 bases; bases outside gene matches: 8. The DNA for the CDR3 is TGTGCCAGCAGTTCCCCGGGACAGGACTCCACAGATACGCAGTATTTT. This encodes CASSSPGQDSTDTQYF.

This clonotype was observed a handful of times. V is TRBV12-3 or TRBV12-4 and J is TRBJ1-5; D is perhaps TRBD1 (5 bases). The V gene lost 6 bases and the J gene lost 0 bases, with 12 bases spanning the gap. The CDR3 is 15 residues long. In DNA, the CDR3 is TGTGCCAGCAGCCCCTACGGGGCTAGCAATCAGCCCCAGCATTTT. Translation: CASSPYGASNQPQHF.

This clonotype turned up a few times. V and J are TRBV15 and TRBJ1-2, with TRBD1 identical over 8 bases. Looked up from germline, CDR1 is LNHNV and CDR2 is YYDKDF (reference sequence). The CDR3 has 17 residues. The junction had 7 bases not matched to a gene; V was cut back by 0 bases and J by 1 base. The CDR3, as DNA: TGTGCCACCAGCAGAGATTTGGGGACAGGAGGTAACTATGGCTACACCTTC. As protein: CATSRDLGTGGNYGYTF.

This clonotype was seen a handful of times. The rearrangement links TRBV20-1 to TRBJ2-3; 13 nucleotides agree with TRBD2. The CDR3 totals 17 residues. The ends lost 4 bases at V and 0 bases at J; junction bases unmatched: 7. The germline gives CDR1 DFQATT, CDR2 SNEGSKA (reference sequence). CDR3 coding DNA: TGCAGTGCTACCAGTCGGACTAGCGGGGGAAGCACAGATACGCAGTATTTT. It yields the protein CSATSRTSGGSTDTQYF.